The 19 T cell receptor beta chains reported below all come from one sample, sequenced in a study of T cells after yellow fever vaccination. Via MiXCR, TCRdb re-called the 5' RACE reads, giving one row per CDR3 protein. Of tens of thousands of distinct CDR3 sequences listed, about an eighth are singletons. Sequencing used CD8+ T cells not binding an NS4B(214-222) dextramer, sorted from PBMCs, obtained more than 20 days after the first yellow fever vaccination. The receptors derive from a man between 18 and 35 years old who received the YFV17D yellow fever vaccine.

This clonotype appeared a few times. The rearrangement uses TRBV5-1 and TRBJ2-2, with 11 bases matching TRBD1. Losses at the gene ends were 2 bases for V and 8 bases for J; bases not matched to a gene: 8. This CDR3 region has 16 residues. CDR1 SGHRS and CDR2 YFSETQ come from the germline V gene. CDR3 DNA: TGCGCCAGCAGCTTTGGACAGGGGGCCGGCACTGGGGAGCTGTTTTTT. Amino acid sequence: CASSFGQGAGTGELFF.

CDR3 DNA sequence: TGCGCCAGCAGCAGCGCACCTGGCTCCTATAATTCACCCCTCCACTTT. This gives the protein CASSSAPGSYNSPLHF. The rearrangement links TRBV4-1 to TRBJ1-6; D uncertain. CDR1 MGHRA and CDR2 YSYEKL come from the germline V gene. The CDR3 runs 16 residues. Trimming took 5 bases from V and 0 from J, leaving 11 bases between them.

The chain recombines TRBV29-1 with TRBJ2-2; D is unclear. The CDR3 has 13 residues. Germline values: CDR1 SQVTM, CDR2 ANQGSEA. V was cut by 4 bases and J by 4 bases, with 10 bases left in between. The CDR3 spells CSVVEGRTGELFF. CDR3 DNA: TGCAGCGTTGTTGAAGGACGCACCGGGGAGCTGTTTTTT.

This clonotype was detected only a few times. This sequence joins TRBV28 and TRBJ2-7; the D is unclear. With 5 bases removed from V and 4 bases from J, the gap between germline ends came to 15 bases. Germline CDR1 and CDR2: MDHEN and SYDVKM. The CDR3 runs 14 residues. In DNA form, the CDR3 reads TGTGCCAGCAGTGGGGTATTGACGAGATACGAGCAGTACGTC. It is translated as CASSGVLTRYEQYV.

This clonotype has a handful of counts. This chain links TRBV10-3 with TRBJ2-7; perhaps D is TRBD1 or TRBD2 (5 bases each). The CDR3 sequence is 16 residues long. V was clipped by 0 bases and J by 3 bases, with 15 bases between them. The V gene's germline CDR1 is ENHRY and CDR2 SYGVKD. The CDR3 DNA sequence: TGTGCCATCAGTGAGTCCTGGGACGGCAGAAACTACGAGCAGTACTTC. It encodes CAISESWDGRNYEQYF.

This clonotype was seen at least ten times. The rearrangement links TRBV20-1 to TRBJ2-7, with D uncertain. The CDR3 spans 13 residues. The ends were cut back, 1 base at V and 6 bases at J, with 13 bases in the middle. Germline V gives CDR1 DFQATT, CDR2 SNEGSKA (reference sequence). The CDR3 spells CSARAWSRLEQYF. The CDR3 DNA follows: TGCAGTGCTAGAGCGTGGAGTCGGCTCGAGCAGTACTTC.

This clonotype showed up just a few times. The chain combines TRBV4-3 with TRBJ2-1; 7 bases are shared with TRBD1. Germline trimming cut 0 bases from V and 6 bases from J; bases unmatched to any gene: 5. The CDR3 length is 15 residues. Per the germline V gene, CDR1 is LGHNA and CDR2 is YSLEER. DNA of the CDR3: TGCGCCAGCAGCCAAGAATCGACAGGGTCCAATGAGCAGTTCTTC. Protein product: CASSQESTGSNEQFF.

V is TRBV27 and J is TRBJ2-5; 12 bases fit TRBD2. The CDR3 sequence is 17 residues long. V lost 6 bases to trimming and J lost 5 bases; unmatched junction nucleotides: 13. Germline V lookup: CDR1 MNHEY, CDR2 SMNVEV (reference sequence). In DNA form, the CDR3 reads TGTGCCAGCAGCCGACTAGCGGGGGCCTGGGGGACGGAGACCCAGTACTTC. Protein sequence: CASSRLAGAWGTETQYF.

This clonotype was counted between two and nine times. The chain recombines TRBV6-1 with TRBJ2-4; 8 bases agree with TRBD1. V dropped 6 bases and J dropped 8; count of bases not matched to a gene: 9. Germline CDR1 is MNHNS and CDR2 is SASEGT. The CDR3 is 14 residues long. The CDR3 is CASSPGLTGDIQYF. In nucleotides, the CDR3 is TGTGCCAGCAGCCCCGGTCTGACAGGGGACATTCAGTACTTC.

This chain connects TRBV19 to TRBJ2-1; D remains unclear. Trimming left V 10 bases short and J 10 bases short, with 11 bases between. The CDR3 is 10 residues long. CDR1 and CDR2 from the germline V gene are LNHDA and SQIVND (reference sequence). CDR3 sequence (DNA): TGTGCCACCTACGCAGGCGAGCAGTTCTTC. Residues: CATYAGEQFF. The full variable domain, rest sourced from reference TRBV19 and TRBJ2-1, is DGGITQSPKYLFRKEGQNVTLSCEQNLNHDAMYWYRQDPGQGLRLIYYSQIVNDFQKGDIAEGYSVSREKKESFPLTVTSAQKNPTAFYLCATYAGEQFFGPGTRLTVL.

This clonotype was counted a few times. This chain connects TRBV7-8 to TRBJ2-5; D remains unclear. V lost 5 bases and J 1 base, leaving 20 bases between the germline ends. Germline CDR1 and CDR2: SGHVS and FQNEAQ. This CDR3 has 17 amino acids. The chain's CDR3 is CASSQYVVRTGQETQYF. The CDR3 DNA is TGTGCCAGCAGCCAATATGTGGTGAGGACGGGCCAAGAGACCCAGTACTTC.

This chain connects TRBV20-1 to TRBJ2-1, with D hard to call. The CDR3 contains 15 residues. V was cut by 3 bases and J by 0 bases, with 12 bases left in between. Germline CDR1 and CDR2: DFQATT and SNEGSKA (reference sequence). The CDR3: CSARLDPSSYNEQFF. The CDR3 DNA reads TGCAGTGCTAGGTTAGACCCGAGCTCCTACAATGAGCAGTTCTTC.

V is TRBV6-2 or TRBV6-3 and J is TRBJ2-3; unclear D gene. The CDR3 runs to 13 residues. Trimming pared 6 bases from V and 5 bases from J, leaving 12 bases between. Germline CDR1 reads MNHEY; CDR2 reads SVGEGT. The CDR3 spells CASSPGPGDTQYF. DNA for the CDR3: TGTGCCAGCAGCCCAGGACCTGGAGATACGCAGTATTTT.

The V and J genes are TRBV27 and TRBJ1-2; D is unresolved. This CDR3 is 13 amino acids long. Germline values: CDR1 MNHEY, CDR2 SMNVEV (reference sequence). V was cut by 3 bases and J by 2 bases, with 7 bases left in between. The CDR3 DNA sequence: TGTGCCAGCAGTTTGGGCCAGAACTATGGCTACACCTTC. This gives the protein CASSLGQNYGYTF.

This clonotype appeared a few times. V gene TRBV7-9 combines with J gene TRBJ1-5; no reliable D call. V shed 5 bases and J shed 0 bases, with 5 bases lying between them. Germline V CDR1 and CDR2: SEHNR, FQNEAQ (reference sequence). This CDR3 region has 13 residues. CDR3 bases: TGTGCCAGCAGCGGGGATAGCAATCAGCCCCAGCATTTT. It encodes CASSGDSNQPQHF.

This clonotype has just one count. The V call is TRBV4-2, the J call TRBJ2-2, with D perhaps given as TRBD1 or TRBD2 (6 bases each). Germline V gives CDR1 LGHNA, CDR2 YNFKEQ. This CDR3 comprises 16 residues. V was clipped by 1 base and J by 6 bases, with 15 bases between them. The CDR3 spells CASSQVRGGLAGELFF. CDR3 DNA: TGTGCCAGCAGCCAAGTACGAGGGGGGCTCGCCGGGGAGCTGTTTTTT.

V gene TRBV7-7 combines with J gene TRBJ2-3, with 7 bases that match TRBD1. The CDR3 covers 15 residues. CDR1 and CDR2 (germline): SSHAT, FNYEAQ (reference sequence). Trimming removed 5 bases from V and 5 bases from J; junction bases left unmatched: 10. The CDR3 sequence: CASSPGQANGDTQYF. CDR3 DNA sequence: TGTGCCAGCAGCCCCGGACAGGCGAATGGAGATACGCAGTATTTT.

This chain links TRBV5-4 with TRBJ2-3, with unresolved D. V was pared by 0 bases and J by 1 base, with 9 bases between. This CDR3 is built from 15 residues. CDR1 is SGHNT, CDR2 YYREEE, per germline (reference sequence). CDR3 residues: CASSLEGYGTDTQYF. CDR3 bases: TGTGCCAGCAGCTTGGAAGGGTACGGCACAGATACGCAGTATTTT.

This chain joins TRBV6-2 or TRBV6-3 and TRBJ1-2, with D possibly TRBD1 on 6 matching bases. The germline CDR1 and CDR2 sequences are MNHEY and SVGEGT. The V end was cut by 2 bases, the J end by 2 bases, with 9 bases between. The CDR3 sequence is 14 residues long. CDR3 sequence (DNA): TGTGCCAGCAGTTACGTAGGACAGAACTATGGCTACACCTTC. Translating gives CASSYVGQNYGYTF.